The 29 T cell receptor beta chains in this list originate from one sample, sequenced in a study of blood T cell repertoires in COVID-19. Libraries were prepared by immunoSEQ multiplex PCR; TCRdb keeps only in-frame clonotypes and omits some of them. The profile covers approximately 260,000 clones, with around 90% appearing a single time and roughly 10% taken by the ten largest. The source material was peripheral blood. The receptors derive from a woman between 65 and 79 years old with COVID-19, enrolled during active disease.

The V and J genes are TRBV5-1 and TRBJ2-5; weak D call: TRBD1 (5 bases). The ends were cut back, 4 bases at V and 0 bases at J, with 13 bases in the middle. This CDR3 is built from 15 residues. From germline, CDR1 is SGHRS and CDR2 YFSETQ. CDR3 coding DNA: TGCGCCAGCAGCCGAGATGCAGGGTACCAAGAGACCCAGTACTTC. Residues: CASSRDAGYQETQYF.

The rearrangement links TRBV11-1 to TRBJ1-2, with unresolved D. Germline-derived CDR1 and CDR2 are SGHAT and FQDESV (reference sequence). The V end lost 5 bases, the J end lost 3 bases, and 13 bases lay between the germline ends. The CDR3 length is 14 residues. CDR3 in DNA: TGTGCCAGCAGCACAGACGGCGGGGACTATGGCTACACCTTC. This translates into CASSTDGGDYGYTF.

The chain carries TRBV5-1 and TRBJ2-3, with D unclear. Germline assignment: CDR1 SGHRS and CDR2 YFSETQ. The V end lost 4 bases, the J end lost 0 bases, and 9 bases lay between the germline ends. The CDR3 runs to 14 residues. CDR3 sequence (DNA): TGCGCCAGCAGCCCTAAGTATAGCACAGATACGCAGTATTTT. This encodes CASSPKYSTDTQYF.

This chain links TRBV18 with TRBJ1-2, with no clear D. The V and J ends lost 3 bases and 8 bases respectively, with 13 bases between them. This CDR3 comprises 13 residues. Germline V gene lookup returns CDR1 KGHSH and CDR2 LQKENI. In DNA, the CDR3 is TGTGCCAGCTCACCGTCCGGGGTGGGCGGCTACACCTTC. Its protein is CASSPSGVGGYTF.

The chain is built from TRBV18 and TRBJ1-6; no firm D call. Germline CDR1 reads KGHSH; CDR2 reads LQKENI. The CDR3 extends over 14 amino acids. The V gene lost 3 bases and the J gene lost 7 bases, with 10 bases spanning the gap. This chain's CDR3 is CASSPVFSNSPLHF. The CDR3 DNA reads TGTGCCAGCTCACCTGTGTTTAGCAATTCACCCCTCCACTTT. Full variable domain (outside the CDR3, taken from reference TRBV18 and TRBJ1-6): NAGVMQNPRHLVRRRGQEARLRCSPMKGHSHVYWYRQLPEEGLKFMVYLQKENIIDESGMPKERFSAEFPKEGPSILRIQQVVRGDSAAYFCASSPVFSNSPLHFGNGTRLTVT.

The CDR3 sequence is CASSLTPGMGNEQFF. CDR3 nucleotides: TGTGCCAGCAGTCTTACCCCAGGGATGGGGAATGAGCAGTTCTTC. The chain joins TRBV3-1 (or the pseudogene TRBV3-2) to TRBJ2-1; possible D gene TRBD1, 5 bases. The germline CDR1 and CDR2 sequences are LGHDT and YNNKEL (reference sequence). The V gene lost 6 bases and the J gene lost 7 bases, with 19 bases spanning the gap. This CDR3 contains 15 residues.

The rearrangement uses TRBV30 and TRBJ1-2; 8 nucleotides agree with TRBD1. This CDR3 has 12 amino acids. Germline V lookup: CDR1 GTSNPN, CDR2 SVGIG (reference sequence). V gave up 2 bases and J gave up 8 bases; unmatched junction bases: 4. The CDR3 coding sequence is TGTGCCTGGAGTCGCACAGGGGGGGGCTACACCTTC. Residues: CAWSRTGGGYTF.

The rearrangement links TRBV19 to TRBJ2-3; TRBD2 is a possible D gene (6 bases). CDR3 length equals 14 residues. V shed 7 bases and J shed 3 bases, with 14 bases lying between them. The germline V gene encodes CDR1 LNHDA and CDR2 SQIVND (reference sequence). The DNA for the CDR3 is TGTGCCAGTAAGGTTACTAGCTCGACAGATACGCAGTATTTT. This gives the protein CASKVTSSTDTQYF.

This rearrangement joins TRBV11-1 to TRBJ2-1, with a weak D call TRBD2 (6 bases). V was cut by 3 bases and J by 7 bases, with 16 bases left in between. Germline CDR1 reads SGHAT; CDR2 reads FQDESV (reference sequence). This CDR3 is 15 amino acids long. The CDR3 DNA reads TGTGCCAGCAGCTTCGTTGGGCTAGCGATGAATGAGCAGTTCTTC. It yields the protein CASSFVGLAMNEQFF.

V and J are TRBV4-2 and TRBJ2-7, with a weak D call TRBD1 (6 bases). The CDR3 has 15 amino acids. Germline CDR1 LGHNA, CDR2 YNFKEQ. V lost 0 bases and J lost 3, with 12 bases in between. The CDR3 nucleotides read TGTGCCAGCAGCCAAGATAGGCAGGGGTACTACGAGCAGTACTTC. This sequence encodes CASSQDRQGYYEQYF.

V is TRBV6-5 and J is TRBJ2-7; possible D gene TRBD1, 6 bases. Trimming removed 11 bases at V and 2 bases at J, with 16 bases between. This CDR3 is built from 13 residues. CDR1 MNHEY and CDR2 SVGAGI come from the germline V gene. The CDR3 loop reads CAAAGAYTYEQYF. CDR3 DNA sequence: TGTGCCGCAGCAGGGGCTTATACCTACGAGCAGTACTTC.

The chain carries TRBV6-6 and TRBJ1-5; tentative D call: TRBD1 (6 bases). CDR1 and CDR2 (germline): MNHNY, SVGAGI (reference sequence). The CDR3 length is 14 residues. The V gene lost 0 bases and the J gene lost 7 bases, with 10 bases spanning the gap. CDR3 region: CASSYSKDRQPQHF. The CDR3 DNA reads as TGTGCCAGCAGTTACTCGAAGGACAGACAGCCCCAGCATTTT.

This clone came up a few times. The chain carries TRBV2 and TRBJ1-6, with no clear D. The CDR3 length is 15 residues. The V and J ends lost 3 bases and 6 bases respectively, with 12 bases between them. Germline-derived CDR1 and CDR2 are SNHLY and FYNNEI. The CDR3 loop is CASSERPTGNSPLHF. The CDR3, as DNA: TGTGCCAGCAGTGAGAGACCGACGGGTAATTCACCCCTCCACTTT. The full variable domain, rest sourced from reference TRBV2 and TRBJ1-6, is EPEVTQTPSHQVTQMGQEVILRCVPISNHLYFYWYRQILGQKVEFLVSFYNNEISEKSEIFDDQFSVERPDGSNFTLKIRSTKLEDSAMYFCASSERPTGNSPLHFGNGTRLTVT.

The V and J genes are TRBV4-2 and TRBJ2-7, with 8 bases identical to TRBD1. J was trimmed by 0 bases and V by 3 bases; bases with no gene match: 4. Germline V gene lookup returns CDR1 LGHNA and CDR2 YNFKEQ. CDR3 length: 15 residues. CDR3 protein: CASSQSGQASYEQYF. CDR3 DNA sequence: TGTGCCAGCAGCCAGTCGGGACAGGCCTCCTACGAGCAGTACTTC.

The rearrangement uses TRBV11-2 and TRBJ1-1; D is unclear. V lost 1 base and J lost 0, with 15 bases in between. From germline, CDR1 is SGHAT and CDR2 FQNNGV. There are 17 residues in the CDR3. The CDR3 protein is CASSLGAGLSLNTEAFF. The CDR3 DNA sequence: TGTGCCAGCAGCTTAGGAGCAGGATTATCTTTGAACACTGAAGCTTTCTTT.

This chain connects TRBV21-1 to TRBJ2-2; TRBD2, as called in the table, went unchecked against the DNA. TRBV21-1 corresponds to a pseudogene. This CDR3 has 18 amino acids. The CDR3 DNA follows: TGTGCCAGCAGCAAAGCGCTTTGGGGGACTGAGAACACCGGGGAGCTGTTTTTT. It is translated as CASSKALWGTENTGELFF.

The V gene is TRBV29-1, the J gene TRBJ1-1; D may be TRBD1 (5 bases). Between the trimmed V and J ends, which lost 6 bases and 1 base, there was a span of 15 bases. CDR3 size: 14 residues. Looked up from germline, CDR1 is SQVTM and CDR2 is ANQGSEA. CDR3 nucleotide sequence: TGCAGCGTGGCCGCCTCGGGGGGGAACACTGAAGCTTTCTTT. The encoded protein is CSVAASGGNTEAFF.

This sequence joins TRBV2 and TRBJ2-7; 9 bases match TRBD2. The V gene's germline CDR1 is SNHLY and CDR2 FYNNEI. Losses at the gene ends were 5 bases for V and 4 bases for J; bases not matched to a gene: 9. The CDR3 is 15 amino acids. In nucleotides, the CDR3 is TGTGCCAGCAGTATGACCGGGACTAGCTTTTACGAGCAGTACTTC. Translation: CASSMTGTSFYEQYF.

The gene calls are TRBV28 and TRBJ1-3; no clear D. With 5 bases removed from V and 0 bases from J, the gap between germline ends came to 14 bases. The CDR3 is 16 residues long. Germline CDR1 MDHEN, CDR2 SYDVKM. The CDR3 loop reads CASSNYVSSSGNTIYF. DNA of the CDR3: TGTGCCAGCAGTAACTACGTCTCCTCCTCTGGAAACACCATATATTTT. Together with reference TRBV28 and TRBJ1-3, the CDR3 gives the full variable domain: DVKVTQSSRYLVKRTGEKVFLECVQDMDHENMFWYRQDPGLGLRLIYFSYDVKMKEKGDIPEGYSVSREKKERFSLILESASTNQTSMYLCASSNYVSSSGNTIYFGEGSWLTVV.

This clone showed up just a few times. The chain has TRBV27 and TRBJ1-5; no clear D. Germline loops: CDR1 MNHEY, CDR2 SMNVEV (reference sequence). V was pared by 6 bases and J by 2 bases, with 11 bases between. The CDR3 sequence is 14 residues long. The CDR3 spells CASRSFFRNQPQHF. The CDR3 DNA sequence: TGTGCCAGCAGATCTTTTTTCCGCAATCAGCCCCAGCATTTT.

The chain recombines TRBV30 with TRBJ2-7; 9 bases align to TRBD2. The CDR3 length is 12 residues. V lost 3 bases to trimming and J lost 5 bases; unmatched junction nucleotides: 2. Germline CDR1 reads GTSNPN; CDR2 reads SVGIG (reference sequence). The CDR3 nucleotides read TGTGCCTGGAGCCGGACTAGCGACGAGCAGTACTTC. This encodes CAWSRTSDEQYF.

J is TRBJ2-3 and V is TRBV6-1, with D possibly matching TRBD1 (5 bases). V was cut by 3 bases and J by 1 base, with 8 bases left in between. Germline V gene data show CDR1 as MNHNS and CDR2 as SASEGT. The CDR3 sequence is 14 residues long. The CDR3 spells CASSDRVGTDTQYF. The DNA for the CDR3 is TGTGCCAGCAGTGACAGGGTTGGCACAGATACGCAGTATTTT.

The J gene is TRBJ1-1, the V gene TRBV28; D not certain. The CDR3 runs 14 residues. The V gene's germline CDR1 is MDHEN and CDR2 SYDVKM. Trimming removed 3 bases from V and 5 bases from J, with 13 bases in between. The CDR3: CASSFNRVGTEAFF. Here the CDR3 DNA reads TGTGCCAGCAGTTTCAACCGGGTCGGGACTGAAGCTTTCTTT.

In the case of this clone: At the DNA level, this CDR3 is encoded by other sequences in the same sample as well. This chain uses TRBV20-1 with TRBJ2-7, with 9 positions matching TRBD2. From germline, CDR1 is DFQATT and CDR2 SNEGSKA (reference sequence). J lost 2 bases, V lost 3 bases, and 5 bases had no gene match. CDR3 size: 14 residues. The CDR3 region has the DNA TGCAGTGCTAGTTTGGCTAGCGGGACCTACGAGCAGTACTTC. It specifies CSASLASGTYEQYF.

This rearrangement joins TRBV7-3 to TRBJ2-1; 8 bases are a match to TRBD2. From germline, CDR1 is SGHTA and CDR2 FQGTGA. The CDR3 is 14 residues long. The V segment lost 5 bases and the J segment 4 bases; nucleotides outside the gene matches: 4. The CDR3 loop reads CASSQVAGYNEQFF. The CDR3 DNA follows: TGTGCCAGCAGCCAAGTAGCGGGATACAATGAGCAGTTCTTC. The whole variable domain, filled in from reference TRBV7-3 and TRBJ2-1, reads GAGVSQTPSNKVTEKGKYVELRCDPISGHTALYWYRQSLGQGPEFLIYFQGTGAADDSGLPNDRFFAVRPEGSVSTLKIQRTERGDSAVYLCASSQVAGYNEQFFGPGTRLTVL.

As concerns this clone: Other DNA sequences in this sample translate to the same CDR3. The chain recombines TRBV10-3 with TRBJ1-1; TRBD1 matches at 10 bases. This CDR3 contains 15 residues. From germline, CDR1 is ENHRY and CDR2 SYGVKD. The V gene end was trimmed by 3 bases and the J gene end by 3 bases; junction bases not matched to a gene: 4. The CDR3 here is CAISDRDRGHTEAFF. The CDR3 DNA reads as TGTGCCATCAGTGACCGGGACAGGGGACACACTGAAGCTTTCTTT.

The V call is TRBV10-3, the J call TRBJ1-1; possible D gene TRBD1, 5 bases. Trimming cost V 6 bases and J 0 bases, with 11 bases left between them. The length of the CDR3 is 14 residues. Germline assignment: CDR1 ENHRY and CDR2 SYGVKD. CDR3 amino acids: CAIRSRELNTEAFF. The DNA for the CDR3 is TGTGCCATCAGGAGCAGGGAATTGAACACTGAAGCTTTCTTT.

This CDR3 reads CASTRGQNTEAFF. The CDR3 DNA reads TGTGCCAGCACGAGGGGACAGAACACTGAAGCTTTCTTT. The V call is TRBV6-5, the J call TRBJ1-1, with a possible D match to TRBD1 (6 bases). From germline, CDR1 is MNHEY and CDR2 SVGAGI. The CDR3 sequence is 13 residues long. V dropped 7 bases and J dropped 1 base, with 10 bases sitting between them.

The chain recombines TRBV18 with TRBJ2-5; TRBD1 matches at 12 bases. The CDR3 has 15 residues. V dropped 3 bases and J dropped 4; count of bases not matched to a gene: 3. Germline lookup yields CDR1 KGHSH and CDR2 LQKENI. In DNA, the CDR3 is TGTGCCAGCTCACCGGGACAGGGGGCGGGAGAGACCCAGTACTTC. Its protein is CASSPGQGAGETQYF. Filled out from reference TRBV18 and TRBJ2-5, the complete variable domain reads NAGVMQNPRHLVRRRGQEARLRCSPMKGHSHVYWYRQLPEEGLKFMVYLQKENIIDESGMPKERFSAEFPKEGPSILRIQQVVRGDSAAYFCASSPGQGAGETQYFGPGTRLLVL.